This TCR beta chain was sequenced during a study of blood T cell repertoires in COVID-19. Study context: T cells, B-cell-depleted T cells, or PBMCs supplied cDNA or gDNA.

Authors' analysis steps: Amplification from reference gene primers served as the basis for estimated nucleated cell counts. Sequenced by immunoSEQ multiplex PCR; TCRdb stores in-frame clones only, minus some. The V and J calls and clone size were taken over from that table, and D and trimming were inferred from the DNA. The sample lists about 190,000 clones, roughly 82% occurring once. This TCR was recovered from a woman aged 25-40 years with acute or convalescent COVID-19. The material sequenced was peripheral blood.

As DNA, the CDR3 is TGTGCCAGTAAAAGAACCGGTGGACAGGGGGCCCACGAGCAGTACTTC. Its translation is CASKRTGGQGAHEQYF. The J gene is TRBJ2-7, the V gene TRBV25-1; 11 nucleotides line up with TRBD1. Germline V gene sequence: CDR1 MGHDK, CDR2 SYGVNS. J gave up 5 bases and V 9 bases, and 15 bases lay outside the gene matches. This CDR3 is built from 16 residues.